The 10 T cell receptor beta chains listed next were all sequenced from one sample in a study of T cell repertoires in cytomegalovirus infection. One entry per CDR3 protein results from TCRdb running MiXCR on the reads. The table shows roughly 640,000 distinct CDR3 sequences, with roughly 24% occurring only once. Input material: CD8+ T cells from PBMCs. All receptors derive from a human donor in good health (CMV status not recorded). Some clones in this sample may be carry-over from other donors' samples.

The chain joins TRBV5-4 to TRBJ2-3; TRBD2 agrees at 11 bases. The CDR3 length is 20 residues. Germline V lookup: CDR1 SGHNT, CDR2 YYREEE (reference sequence). The J segment lost 0 bases and the V segment lost 3 bases, leaving 15 bases of the junction unmatched. The CDR3 loop is CASSSPGLAAKKPSTDTQYF. In DNA form, the CDR3 reads TGTGCCAGCAGCTCCCCGGGACTAGCGGCCAAAAAACCTAGCACAGATACGCAGTATTTT.

This clonotype was picked up many times. J is TRBJ1-2 and V is TRBV7-8, with unresolved D. Per germline, CDR1 SGHVS and CDR2 FQNEAQ. Between the trimmed V and J ends, which lost 0 bases and 8 bases, there was a span of 13 bases. This CDR3 region has 14 residues. The CDR3 spells CASSLADPSTGYTF. CDR3 in DNA: TGTGCCAGCAGCTTAGCGGACCCTTCAACCGGCTACACCTTC.

In this sample, this clonotype turned up a few times. This chain joins TRBV4-2 and TRBJ2-1; 9 positions agree with TRBD2. J gave up 0 bases and V 2 bases, and 2 bases lay outside the gene matches. CDR3 length: 16 amino acids. Germline V gene lookup returns CDR1 LGHNA and CDR2 YNFKEQ. The CDR3 bases are TGTGCCAGCAGCCAATCTAGCGGGGTCTCCTACAATGAGCAGTTCTTC. As protein: CASSQSSGVSYNEQFF.

This clonotype was picked up a small number of times. V gene TRBV12-3 or TRBV12-4 combines with J gene TRBJ2-1; TRBD2 matches at 7 bases. The CDR3 consists of 12 residues. The V and J ends lost 8 bases and 10 bases, in that order; junction bases with no gene match: 8. The CDR3 region is CASSAGTLEQFF. The CDR3 DNA sequence: TGTGCCAGCTCAGCGGGGACCCTAGAGCAGTTCTTC.

This clonotype showed up just a few times. The chain couples TRBV28 to TRBJ1-3; 7 nucleotides match TRBD1. Trimming cost V 6 bases and J 2 bases; bases outside gene matches: 16. This CDR3 has 18 residues. CDR1 and CDR2 from the germline V gene are MDHEN and SYDVKM. The CDR3 nucleotides read TGTGCCAGCAGCCCTAACAGGCCACAGGGGAGGACTGGAAACACCATATATTTT. Protein: CASSPNRPQGRTGNTIYF.

The chain is built from TRBV28 and TRBJ2-3, with 9 bases matching TRBD2. The CDR3 runs to 16 residues. CDR1 and CDR2 (germline): MDHEN, SYDVKM. V trimming: 7 bases; J trimming: 2 bases; junction bases outside the gene matches: 10. In DNA form, the CDR3 reads TGTGCCAGCACCCCCCGCGGGGGGGCGTTCACAGATACGCAGTATTTT. Its protein product is CASTPRGGAFTDTQYF.

This clonotype showed up many times. The CDR3 sequence is CASSLYRNQPQHF. CDR3 coding DNA: TGTGCCAGCAGCTTATACCGCAATCAGCCCCAGCATTTT. The chain combines TRBV7-2 with TRBJ1-5; no reliable D call. Germline values: CDR1 SGHTA, CDR2 FQGNSA. The CDR3 is 13 amino acids. V lost 2 bases to trimming and J lost 2 bases, with 4 bases between them.

This clonotype was seen a few times. The chain carries TRBV23-1 and TRBJ2-7; D ambiguous. TRBV23-1 is assigned to the ORF class and has an uncertain function. The V gene lost 6 bases and the J gene lost 0 bases, with 15 bases spanning the gap. There are 15 residues in the CDR3. This chain's CDR3 is CASRRSSPISYEQYV. In DNA, the CDR3 is TGCGCCAGCAGACGATCCTCCCCCATCTCCTACGAGCAGTACGTC.

This CDR3 reads CASGLHTGTYQPQHF. The CDR3, as DNA: TGTGCTAGTGGTTTGCACACGGGGACATATCAGCCCCAGCATTTT. This chain links TRBV12-5 with TRBJ1-5; maybe TRBD1 (6 bases). The CDR3 totals 15 residues. Germline V CDR1 and CDR2: LGHNT, FRNRAP. The germline V and J ends were trimmed by 2 bases and 5 bases, with 13 bases remaining between them.

This clonotype has ten or more counts. The rearrangement uses TRBV6-5 and TRBJ1-5; D is ambiguous. Germline V gives CDR1 MNHEY, CDR2 SVGAGI. Deletions cut 0 bases from V and 5 bases from J, with 8 bases between. The CDR3 contains 14 residues. CDR3 protein: CASSYSRVDQPQHF. Here the CDR3 DNA reads TGTGCCAGCAGTTACTCGAGGGTGGATCAGCCCCAGCATTTT.